This entry lists 17 T cell receptor beta chains sequenced from one sample in a study of human T cells and chemical hapten exposure. Someone pulled total RNA out of unfractionated whole blood. It was the library that attached unique molecular identifiers to individual cDNA molecules. A single record per CDR3 protein comes from TCRdb applying MiXCR to the reads. The table records about 120,000 distinct CDR3 sequences, more than 8.5% of them present only once. Material: whole blood. The receptors were gathered from a human donor in good health. Some clones in this sample may be carry-over from other donors' samples.

This clonotype was found a few times. The chain links TRBV7-9 to TRBJ1-4, with 9 positions matching TRBD1. This CDR3 has 17 amino acids. Germline CDR1 and CDR2: SEHNR and FQNEAQ (reference sequence). V dropped 6 bases and J dropped 8; count of bases not matched to a gene: 16. CDR3 nucleotide sequence: TGTGCCAGCAGGTCCGGGACAGGGAAAGAGTTAGGAGAAAAACTGTTTTTT. This codes for CASRSGTGKELGEKLFF.

This clonotype was seen only a few times. The V call is TRBV6-2 or TRBV6-3, the J call TRBJ2-7; 9 bases match TRBD1. J gave up 1 base and V 5 bases, and 15 bases lay outside the gene matches. The CDR3 extends over 18 amino acids. Germline CDR1 and CDR2: MNHEY and SVGEGT. CDR3 region: CASSEPPGQGDLSYEQYF. The CDR3 DNA reads as TGTGCCAGCAGTGAACCTCCGGGACAGGGCGACCTGTCCTACGAGCAGTACTTC.

The J gene is TRBJ1-5, the V gene TRBV19; 9 positions agree with TRBD1. V was pared by 7 bases and J by 0 bases, with 4 bases of the junction left unmatched. Germline V gene sequence: CDR1 LNHDA, CDR2 SQIVND (reference sequence). The CDR3 covers 15 residues. CDR3 bases: TGTGCCAGTACTCGGACAGGGGCTAGCAATCAGCCCCAGCATTTT. This translates into CASTRTGASNQPQHF.

The chain uses TRBV12-3 or TRBV12-4 and TRBJ1-1, with TRBD1 matching over 7 bases. The CDR3 has 15 amino acids. V lost 6 bases, J lost 12 bases, and 19 bases stayed unmatched. The CDR3 region has the DNA TGTGCCAGCAGCCCCTTAGGGAGGGGGCCGCTGGGAACTTTCTTT. It translates to CASSPLGRGPLGTFF.

This clonotype has a count of ten or more. The genes are TRBV6-2 or TRBV6-3 and TRBJ1-1, with 8 bases matching TRBD1. J lost 4 bases, V lost 4 bases, and 8 bases had no gene match. The CDR3 runs to 15 residues. Germline-derived CDR1 and CDR2 are MNHEY and SVGEGT. This CDR3 is CASSWGQVPSTEAFF. The CDR3 DNA reads as TGTGCCAGCAGTTGGGGACAGGTTCCAAGCACTGAAGCTTTCTTT.

This clonotype was picked up a small number of times. The chain employs TRBV12-3 or TRBV12-4 and TRBJ2-3; D gene uncertain. V was pared by 4 bases and J by 6 bases, with 14 bases between. This CDR3 is built from 14 residues. This CDR3 is CASSSRVSPDTQYF. Here the CDR3 DNA reads TGTGCCAGCAGTTCTCGGGTCTCCCCCGATACGCAGTATTTT.

This clonotype has a count of ten or more. The chain couples TRBV10-2 to TRBJ2-5, with TRBD2 as a possible D gene (7 bases). Trimming shortened V by 3 bases and J by 4 bases, and 12 bases separated the two germline ends. This CDR3 region has 14 residues. Germline V gene data show CDR1 as WSHSY and CDR2 as SAAADI. CDR3: CASSDPGGRETQYF. The CDR3 bases are TGCGCCAGCAGTGATCCGGGGGGCCGAGAGACCCAGTACTTC.

The V and J genes are TRBV6-5 and TRBJ2-3; TRBD1 agrees at 8 bases. After removal of 6 bases from V and 2 bases from J, the junction contained 16 bases not matched to a gene. The CDR3 runs to 18 residues. From germline, CDR1 is MNHEY and CDR2 SVGAGI. CDR3 sequence (DNA): TGTGCCAGCAGGTCCGGGACAGGCCCCTTAAGGAACACAGATACGCAGTATTTT. It is translated as CASRSGTGPLRNTDTQYF.

This clonotype was recorded many times. The chain joins TRBV6-5 to TRBJ1-5, with 8 positions matching TRBD1. The CDR3 has 17 amino acids. The V gene's germline CDR1 is MNHEY and CDR2 SVGAGI. V gave up 6 bases and J gave up 3 bases; unmatched junction bases: 13. The CDR3 protein is CASRPARWTGTNQPQHF. In DNA form, the CDR3 reads TGTGCCAGCAGACCCGCGAGATGGACAGGGACCAATCAGCCCCAGCATTTT.

This clonotype was detected ten times or more. The chain combines TRBV10-3 with TRBJ2-7; D unclear. Per germline, CDR1 ENHRY and CDR2 SYGVKD. V dropped 3 bases and J dropped 4 bases, with 13 bases sitting between them. The CDR3 has 14 residues. Written as DNA, the CDR3 is TGTGCCATCAGTGAAGGGAAGGATGAGTACGAGCAGTACTTC. Protein sequence: CAISEGKDEYEQYF.

The chain links TRBV11-2 to TRBJ2-7, with 7 bases lining up with TRBD1. The CDR3 has 16 amino acids. Trimming took 5 bases from V and 0 from J; bases not matched to a gene: 10. Germline-derived CDR1 and CDR2 are SGHAT and FQNNGV. CDR3 sequence: CASSPRSGQPSYEQYF. CDR3 bases: TGTGCCAGCAGCCCTCGCTCGGGACAGCCCTCCTACGAGCAGTACTTC.

Ten or more counts support this clonotype. The chain uses TRBV20-1 and TRBJ2-7, with 12 positions matching TRBD2. V was pared by 0 bases and J by 2 bases, with 8 bases of the junction left unmatched. The CDR3 consists of 17 residues. Per germline, CDR1 DFQATT and CDR2 SNEGSKA (reference sequence). Here the CDR3 reads CSAREVTSGSRAYEQYF. The CDR3 region has the DNA TGCAGTGCTAGAGAGGTGACTAGCGGGAGTCGGGCCTACGAGCAGTACTTC.

At least ten counts were recorded for this clonotype. The rearrangement links TRBV5-6 to TRBJ2-1, with 10 nucleotides matching TRBD2. The V segment lost 0 bases and the J segment 3 bases; nucleotides outside the gene matches: 3. Germline-derived CDR1 and CDR2 are SGHDT and YYEEEE. The CDR3 totals 16 residues. As DNA, the CDR3 is TGTGCCAGCAGCTTGGGTCTAGCGGGGGTCTACAATGAGCAGTTCTTC. It encodes CASSLGLAGVYNEQFF.

Only a few counts were recorded for this clonotype. The V and J genes are TRBV7-2 and TRBJ2-6, with 9 bases that match TRBD2. Germline CDR1 is SGHTA and CDR2 is FQGNSA. The CDR3 is 18 amino acids. With 1 base clipped from V and 1 base from J, the junction kept 5 bases outside the gene matches. The CDR3: CASSLGPAGGSGANVLTF. Here the CDR3 DNA reads TGTGCCAGCAGCTTAGGGCCAGCGGGAGGATCTGGGGCCAACGTCCTGACTTTC. Full variable domain (missing parts from reference TRBV7-2 and TRBJ2-6): GAGVSQSPSNKVTEKGKDVELRCDPISGHTALYWYRQSLGQGLEFLIYFQGNSAPDKSGLPSDRFSAERTGGSVSTLTIQRTQQEDSAVYLCASSLGPAGGSGANVLTFGAGSRLTVL.

This clonotype turned up a few times. J is TRBJ2-5 and V is TRBV14; 7 bases align to TRBD2. The CDR3 contains 18 residues. CDR1 SGHDN and CDR2 FVKESK come from the germline V gene. With 0 bases clipped from V and 4 bases from J, the junction kept 14 bases outside the gene matches. DNA of the CDR3: TGTGCCAGCAGCCAAGATATGATCGGCGGGGGTCTCGGAGAGACCCAGTACTTC. This gives the protein CASSQDMIGGGLGETQYF.

Many counts were recorded for this clonotype. This sequence joins TRBV7-2 and TRBJ2-7; D remains unclear. The CDR3 contains 15 residues. The V end lost 5 bases, the J end lost 2 bases, and 16 bases lay between the germline ends. Germline CDR1 SGHTA, CDR2 FQGNSA. CDR3 sequence (DNA): TGTGCCAGCAGCCCCCCCGCAGTCGCTGCCTACGAGCAGTACTTC. This sequence encodes CASSPPAVAAYEQYF.

The sample holds many counts of this clonotype. The chain combines TRBV7-9 with TRBJ1-1; D gene unclear. The germline V gene has CDR1 SEHNR and CDR2 FQNEAQ (reference sequence). Trimming removed 7 bases from V and 3 bases from J, with 12 bases in between. The CDR3 sequence is 13 residues long. The CDR3 spells CASTAEGYTEAFF. CDR3 DNA: TGTGCCAGCACCGCTGAGGGATACACTGAAGCTTTCTTT. Full variable domain (remainder filled in from reference TRBV7-9 and TRBJ1-1): DTGVSQNPRHKITKRGQNVTFRCDPISEHNRLYWYRQTLGQGPEFLTYFQNEAQLEKSRLLSDRFSAERPKGSFSTLEIQRTEQGDSAMYLCASTAEGYTEAFFGQGTRLTVV.